The 20 T cell receptor beta chains below come from one sample, sequenced in a study of OX40 agonist ivuxolimab in advanced cancers. Sequenced by immunoSEQ multiplex PCR; TCRdb stores in-frame clones only, minus some. The sample has tens of thousands of clones, approximately 90% seen once. Source: CD4+ or CD8+ T cells sorted from blood, taken in a trial of the OX40 agonist ivuxolimab. Receptors were obtained from an adult with an advanced solid tumor such as melanoma, head and neck, liver or kidney cancer.

The rearrangement uses TRBV6-6 and TRBJ1-1, with D unresolved. This CDR3 comprises 15 residues. From germline, CDR1 is MNHNY and CDR2 SVGAGI (reference sequence). The germline V and J ends were trimmed by 0 bases and 5 bases, with 13 bases remaining between them. The CDR3 DNA reads as TGTGCCAGCAGTTACTCACTCGACCTCGGGACTGAAGCTTTCTTT. Translated, it gives CASSYSLDLGTEAFF.

The chain joins TRBV7-9 to TRBJ1-1, with D tentatively TRBD1 (6 bases). Looked up from germline, CDR1 is SEHNR and CDR2 is FQNEAQ (reference sequence). V gave up 0 bases and J gave up 7 bases, with 15 bases separating them. The CDR3 totals 15 residues. This CDR3 is CASSLAWQQGGEAFF. The CDR3 DNA reads TGTGCCAGCAGCTTAGCTTGGCAACAGGGAGGTGAAGCTTTCTTT.

The chain links TRBV2 to TRBJ2-3; TRBD2 aligns across 7 bases. The junction had 8 bases not matched to a gene; V was cut back by 8 bases and J by 0 bases. There are 15 residues in the CDR3. Germline V CDR1 and CDR2: SNHLY, FYNNEI. The CDR3 here is CASGPERGSTDTQYF. CDR3 DNA sequence: TGTGCCAGCGGCCCTGAGCGGGGAAGCACAGATACGCAGTATTTT. Drawing the rest from reference TRBV2 and TRBJ2-3, the complete variable domain is EPEVTQTPSHQVTQMGQEVILRCVPISNHLYFYWYRQILGQKVEFLVSFYNNEISEKSEIFDDQFSVERPDGSNFTLKIRSTKLEDSAMYFCASGPERGSTDTQYFGPGTRLTVL.

The CDR3 sequence is CASSSSGRKGEQFF. The CDR3 nucleotides are TGTGCCAGCAGCTCAAGCGGGAGGAAGGGTGAGCAGTTCTTC. The chain combines TRBV5-6 with TRBJ2-1; TRBD2 matches 9 bases. Per germline, CDR1 SGHDT and CDR2 YYEEEE. The trim removed 3 bases at V and 9 bases at J, leaving 7 bases unmatched. The CDR3 consists of 14 residues. Full variable domain (missing parts from reference TRBV5-6 and TRBJ2-1): DAGVTQSPTHLIKTRGQQVTLRCSPKSGHDTVSWYQQALGQGPQFIFQYYEEEERQRGNFPDRFSGHQFPNYSSELNVNALLLGDSALYLCASSSSGRKGEQFFGPGTRLTVL.

This clone was observed once. This chain joins TRBV5-1 and TRBJ2-5, with TRBD1 matching over 8 bases. Germline CDR1 and CDR2: SGHRS and YFSETQ. J gave up 5 bases and V 4 bases, and 7 bases lay outside the gene matches. This CDR3 has 14 amino acids. The CDR3 region has the DNA TGCGCCAGCAGCATCGGACAGGGATGGGAGACCCAGTACTTC. Translated: CASSIGQGWETQYF.

The gene calls are TRBV2 and TRBJ2-7; no firm D call. The CDR3 extends over 12 amino acids. CDR1 is SNHLY, CDR2 FYNNEI, per germline. Between the trimmed V and J ends, which lost 8 bases and 3 bases, there was a span of 11 bases. The CDR3 DNA is TGTGCCAGCGGGCTGAGAGTCTACGAGCAGTACTTC. It translates to CASGLRVYEQYF.

The V and J genes are TRBV10-1 and TRBJ2-3; possibly TRBD1 for D (5 bases). Germline CDR1 and CDR2: WNHNN and SYGVQD (reference sequence). The CDR3 runs 13 residues. Trimming shortened V by 4 bases and J by 1 base, and 6 bases separated the two germline ends. The CDR3 DNA sequence: TGCGCCAGCAGTGTAGGGGGCACAGATACGCAGTATTTT. Its protein product is CASSVGGTDTQYF.

The CDR3 here is CASRLAEAYEQYF. The CDR3 bases are TGTGCCAGCAGACTAGCGGAGGCCTACGAGCAGTACTTC. This chain joins TRBV28 and TRBJ2-7; TRBD2 matches at 8 bases. V trimming: 6 bases; J trimming: 2 bases; junction bases outside the gene matches: 3. The germline gives CDR1 MDHEN, CDR2 SYDVKM. The CDR3 is 13 amino acids.

V usage is TRBV27 and J usage is TRBJ2-2, with D tentatively TRBD1 (6 bases). V lost 5 bases to trimming and J lost 4 bases, with 11 bases between them. This CDR3 has 14 residues. The V gene's germline CDR1 is MNHEY and CDR2 SMNVEV (reference sequence). The CDR3 DNA reads as TGTGCCAGCAGTCCCCAACAGGGCACCGGGGAGCTGTTTTTT. Its protein is CASSPQQGTGELFF.

The CDR3 coding sequence is TGTGCCAGCAGCCGCGGCCGATACACAGATACGCAGTATTTT. Translated: CASSRGRYTDTQYF. The chain has TRBV13 and TRBJ2-3; no clear D gene. V was shortened by 5 bases and J by 2 bases, with 11 bases between the two germline ends. The CDR3 has 14 residues. Germline CDR1 reads PRHDT; CDR2 reads FYEKMQ (reference sequence).

This chain connects TRBV13 to TRBJ2-1; D perhaps matches TRBD2 (5 bases). V was pared by 4 bases and J by 4 bases, with 20 bases between. The CDR3 has 17 residues. Looked up from germline, CDR1 is PRHDT and CDR2 is FYEKMQ (reference sequence). The CDR3 nucleotides are TGTGCCAGCAGCTCGACCCTTAGCGATAAAGAGTACAATGAGCAGTTCTTC. The encoded protein is CASSSTLSDKEYNEQFF. The complete variable domain, with remaining parts taken from reference TRBV13 and TRBJ2-1, reads AAGVIQSPRHLIKEKRETATLKCYPIPRHDTVYWYQQGPGQDPQFLISFYEKMQSDKGSIPDRFSAQQFSDYHSELNMSSLELGDSALYFCASSSTLSDKEYNEQFFGPGTRLTVL.

The J gene is TRBJ1-4, the V gene TRBV4-1; no firm D call. There are 14 residues in the CDR3. With 3 bases removed from V and 0 bases from J, the gap between germline ends came to 5 bases. Germline lookup yields CDR1 MGHRA and CDR2 YSYEKL. The DNA of the CDR3 is TGCGCCAGCAGCCACCCTACAACTAATGAAAAACTGTTTTTT. Translation: CASSHPTTNEKLFF.

This rearrangement joins TRBV6-1 to TRBJ2-5; D gene ambiguous. V dropped 5 bases and J dropped 5 bases, with 15 bases sitting between them. CDR1 and CDR2 (germline): MNHNS, SASEGT. The CDR3 runs to 14 residues. CDR3 in amino acids: CASSIRRLGETQYF. The CDR3 DNA sequence: TGTGCCAGCAGTATAAGACGCCTGGGGGAGACCCAGTACTTC.

The V and J genes are TRBV4-1 and TRBJ1-2, with a weak D call TRBD1 (5 bases). The germline gives CDR1 MGHRA, CDR2 YSYEKL. The CDR3 is 14 residues long. V was shortened by 4 bases and J by 7 bases, with 16 bases between the two germline ends. CDR3: CASSPPGAVVGYTF. The CDR3 coding sequence is TGCGCCAGCAGCCCGCCCGGGGCGGTGGTTGGCTACACCTTC.

The gene calls are TRBV29-1 and TRBJ1-1, with TRBD1 matching 10 bases. This CDR3 has 12 residues. Trimming at V came to 4 bases and at J to 8 bases, leaving 4 bases not matched to a gene. Germline V lookup: CDR1 SQVTM, CDR2 ANQGSEA. CDR3 sequence reads: CSVVTGGSEAFF. DNA for the CDR3: TGCAGCGTTGTGACAGGGGGCTCGGAAGCTTTCTTT.

This CDR3 reads CASTSGLAGGEDTGELFF. CDR3 nucleotide sequence: TGCGCCAGCACCTCCGGACTAGCGGGAGGAGAAGACACCGGGGAGCTGTTTTTT. The genes are TRBV5-1 and TRBJ2-2; 14 bases match TRBD2. Germline CDR1 and CDR2: SGHRS and YFSETQ. This CDR3 has 18 amino acids. V lost 6 bases to trimming and J lost 3 bases; unmatched junction nucleotides: 10.

The rearrangement uses TRBV13 and TRBJ2-1; 8 bases map to TRBD2. The CDR3 consists of 14 residues. CDR1 PRHDT and CDR2 FYEKMQ come from the germline V gene (reference sequence). V lost 6 bases, J lost 7 bases, and 8 bases stayed unmatched. The CDR3: CASRVRGARNEQFF. The CDR3, as DNA: TGTGCCAGCAGGGTGCGGGGGGCGCGTAATGAGCAGTTCTTC.

J is TRBJ2-7 and V is TRBV19, with D unclear. The CDR3 runs to 12 residues. Trimming cost V 5 bases and J 1 base, with 6 bases left between them. The germline V gene has CDR1 LNHDA and CDR2 SQIVND (reference sequence). The CDR3 DNA follows: TGTGCCAGTAGTCCCGGTTCCTACGAGCAGTACTTC. This sequence encodes CASSPGSYEQYF.

The chain combines TRBV5-1 with TRBJ1-2; perhaps TRBD1 as D (6 bases). V was trimmed by 0 bases and J by 7 bases, leaving 7 bases between them. Looked up from germline, CDR1 is SGHRS and CDR2 is YFSETQ. CDR3 length equals 12 residues. The CDR3 reads CASSLDRAGYTF. In DNA form, the CDR3 reads TGCGCCAGCAGCTTGGACAGGGCTGGCTACACCTTC.

The chain couples TRBV30 to TRBJ2-7, with 7 bases fitting TRBD1. Germline V CDR1 and CDR2: GTSNPN, SVGIG (reference sequence). This CDR3 has 12 residues. The V gene end was trimmed by 6 bases and the J gene end by 2 bases; junction bases not matched to a gene: 4. The CDR3 region has the DNA TGTGCCTGCGGGACAGCTACCTACGAGCAGTACTTC. Protein: CACGTATYEQYF.